This TCR beta chain was identified in a study of T cell responses to AZD1222 COVID-19 vaccine. Study results and caveats: Per reports, nearly half of all spike-specific TCRs target regions that are unmutated in variants. White British donors predominated, females outnumbered males, and clonal diversity was possibly underestimated. Baseline seropositivity occurred in only a handful of AZD1222 recipients.

V shed 2 bases, J shed 7 bases, and the junction held 2 bases outside the gene matches. CDR3 size: 13 residues. The method was immunoSEQ multiplex PCR; TCRdb's version includes in-frame clones alone and lacks a portion of them. The table has some 100,000 clones, 92% seen once. About this clone: Its antigen remains unknown.

This specimen was peripheral blood, taken 28 days after the second AZD1222 dose. The chain combines TRBV12-3 or TRBV12-4 with TRBJ1-2, with 9 nucleotides matching TRBD1. The source of this sequence is an adult who received the AZD1222 COVID-19 vaccine. CDR3 residues: CASSLSDRGGYTF. The DNA of the CDR3 is TGTGCCAGCAGTTTATCGGACAGGGGTGGCTACACCTTC.